The source of this T cell receptor (beta chain) is a study of Ad26.COV2.S vaccination and SARS-CoV-2 variants. Whole-study context: Donor got 5x10^10 or 1x10^11 viral particles of Ad26.COV2.S. General study findings and limits: Responses of spike-specific T cells (both CD8+ and CD4+) reportedly showed substantial breadth after vaccination.

The table came from immunoSEQ multiplex PCR; TCRdb's copy has only in-frame clones and leaves some out. The sample has over 350,000 clones, 75% to 90% seen once; the top ten hold roughly 3.5%. Documented treatment: around 19 received Ad26.COV2.S at low or high dose, single or two shots; several received placebo; per-sample allocation not given. Day 63 after the first vaccine or placebo injection was the time point for sampling. The V gene's germline CDR1 is SGHDT and CDR2 YYEEEE. V was trimmed by 1 base and J by 1 base, leaving 5 bases between them. There are 14 residues in the CDR3. Concerning this clone itself: The antigen remains unidentified.

The gene calls are TRBV5-6 and TRBJ2-2; D remains unclear. This specimen consisted of peripheral blood, obtained in a trial of Ad26.COV2.S vaccine versus placebo. The sequence was collected from a person aged 18 to 65 who received the Ad26.COV2.S COVID-19 vaccine or a placebo. CDR3 coding DNA: TGTGCCAGCAGCTTGTACAGGAACACCGGGGAGCTGTTTTTT. This translates into CASSLYRNTGELFF.